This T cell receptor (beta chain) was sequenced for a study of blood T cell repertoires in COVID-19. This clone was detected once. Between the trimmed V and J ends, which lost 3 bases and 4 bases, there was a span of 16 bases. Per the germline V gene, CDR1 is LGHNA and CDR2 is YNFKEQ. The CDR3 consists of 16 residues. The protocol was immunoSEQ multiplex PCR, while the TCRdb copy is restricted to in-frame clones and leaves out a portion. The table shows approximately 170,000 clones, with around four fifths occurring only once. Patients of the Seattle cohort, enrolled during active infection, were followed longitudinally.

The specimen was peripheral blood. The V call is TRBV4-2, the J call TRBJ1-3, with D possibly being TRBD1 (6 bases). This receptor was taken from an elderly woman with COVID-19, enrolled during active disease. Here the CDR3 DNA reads TGTGCCAGCAGCCAGTCAGGGGTCAGCCCCGGAAACACCATATATTTT. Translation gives CASSQSGVSPGNTIYF.